This entry is about one T cell receptor (beta chain). The table came from immunoSEQ multiplex PCR; TCRdb's copy has only in-frame clones and leaves some out. The data hold just under 350,000 clones, with around 86% observed a single time. Germline-derived CDR1 and CDR2 are SGHDN and FVKESK. V trimming: 1 base; J trimming: 0 bases; junction bases outside the gene matches: 11. CDR3 size: 19 residues. This specimen belongs to a study of blood T cell repertoires in COVID-19. The source material was peripheral blood. The chain is built from TRBV14 and TRBJ2-1; TRBD2 agrees at 8 bases. The receptor was isolated from a woman aged 45 to 65 with COVID-19, enrolled during active disease. The DNA of the CDR3 is TGTGCCAGCAGCCAAGCATCGGGAGGGCATTGGAGCTCCTACAATGAGCAGTTCTTC. Translation: CASSQASGGHWSSYNEQFF. Based on the CDR3 plus reference TRBV14 and TRBJ2-1, the full variable domain is EAGVTQFPSHSVIEKGQTVTLRCDPISGHDNLYWYRRVMGKEIKFLLHFVKESKQDESGMPNNRFLAERTGGTYSTLKVQPAELEDSGVYFCASSQASGGHWSSYNEQFFGPGTRLTVL.